Listed below are T cell receptor beta chains from one sample, sequenced in a study of T-cell reconstitution after alpha-beta-depleted transplantation in children. One entry per CDR3 protein results from TCRdb running MiXCR on the PCR reads. The sample lists roughly 250,000 distinct CDR3 sequences, less than 9% occurring once. The source was PBMCs, mostly from graft donor cells, collected 180 days after TCRalphabeta/CD19-depleted stem cell transplant. These receptor sequences come from a male patient aged 10 to 17 who had a stem cell transplant for acute lymphoblastic leukemia, so the T cells may come from the graft donor. CDR3s leave out the opening cysteine and the closing phenylalanine or tryptophan. The order of the fields is V gene, D gene, CDR3 protein. A D gene is named only where the DNA matches it firmly.

TRBV3-1,NA,ASSVQGGGNTEAF
TRBV20-1,TRBD1,SAVRDRAEKLF
TRBV28,NA,ASSSPLGKSSPLH
TRBV5-5,TRBD1,ASSSTGVDGEKLF
TRBV9,TRBD2,ASSAPSGGNTGELF
TRBV20-1,NA,SASHLTYNEQF
TRBV28,TRBD1,ASSPWTGYYTEAF
TRBV5-1,NA,ASRAGRSYEQY
TRBV4-3,NA,ASSQEWQGYNSPLH
TRBV12-3/TRBV12-4,NA,ASSLPTIHIQY
TRBV5-1,TRBD1,ASSETGDSYEQY
TRBV10-2,TRBD2,ASSEGTSGRARTDTQY
TRBV7-2,NA,ASSLGGVSFTDTQY
TRBV4-3,TRBD1,ASSQGQGMGNTIY
TRBV6-2/TRBV6-3,NA,ASSPDGFKANVLT
TRBV27,NA,ASSSDTPGANVLT
TRBV5-1,NA,AWKDSPNTGELF
TRBV7-9,NA,ASSRTDTQY
TRBV12-3/TRBV12-4,NA,ASSPYLTEAF
TRBV5-1,TRBD2,ASSLVVAGGPNEQF
TRBV12-5,NA,ASGLVPILRKYSYEQY
TRBV19,TRBD2,ASTVAGVYNEQF
TRBV18,NA,ASSPYAQNTEAF
TRBV4-3,NA,ASSPPQPIQFSGNTIY
TRBV5-1,NA,ASSLANGDQETQY
TRBV7-6,TRBD1,ASTPTGGGSSEQF
TRBV12-5,TRBD2,ASGRLAGPVGEQF
TRBV29-1,NA,SVVLNTEAF
TRBV15,NA,ATSRDPGDEQF
TRBV19,TRBD1,ASSNPGQGDNEQF
TRBV6-1,TRBD1,ASSDALNRGLRTEAF
TRBV12-3/TRBV12-4,TRBD1,ASSFPGQGSYGYT
TRBV6-1,NA,ASSERVDSTDTQY
TRBV7-8,NA,ASSLGGAVEQY
TRBV5-1,TRBD1,ASSSTGATYEQY
TRBV7-3,NA,ASSSYVQETQY
TRBV4-1,TRBD1,ASSRSDRARGTEAF
TRBV5-1,NA,ASSLGRDGYGYT